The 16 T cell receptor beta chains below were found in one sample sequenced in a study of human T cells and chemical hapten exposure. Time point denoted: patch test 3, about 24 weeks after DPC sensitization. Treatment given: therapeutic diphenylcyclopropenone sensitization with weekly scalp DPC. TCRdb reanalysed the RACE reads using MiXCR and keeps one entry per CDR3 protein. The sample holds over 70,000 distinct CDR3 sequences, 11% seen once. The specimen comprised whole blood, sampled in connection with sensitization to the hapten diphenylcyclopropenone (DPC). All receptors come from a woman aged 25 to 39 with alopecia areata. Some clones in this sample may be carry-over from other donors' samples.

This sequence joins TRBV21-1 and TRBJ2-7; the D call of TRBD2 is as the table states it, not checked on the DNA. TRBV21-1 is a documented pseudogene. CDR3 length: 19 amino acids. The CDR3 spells CASSRGTSGTKGILYEQYF. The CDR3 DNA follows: TGTGCCAGCAGCAGGGGGACTAGCGGAACAAAAGGGATCCTCTACGAGCAGTACTTC.

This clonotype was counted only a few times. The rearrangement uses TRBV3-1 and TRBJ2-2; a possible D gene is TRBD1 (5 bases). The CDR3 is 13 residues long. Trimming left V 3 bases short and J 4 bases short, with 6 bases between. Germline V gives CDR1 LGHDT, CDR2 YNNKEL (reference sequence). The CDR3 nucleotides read TGTGCCAGCAGCCAGACAGCCACCGGGGAGCTGTTTTTT. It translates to CASSQTATGELFF.

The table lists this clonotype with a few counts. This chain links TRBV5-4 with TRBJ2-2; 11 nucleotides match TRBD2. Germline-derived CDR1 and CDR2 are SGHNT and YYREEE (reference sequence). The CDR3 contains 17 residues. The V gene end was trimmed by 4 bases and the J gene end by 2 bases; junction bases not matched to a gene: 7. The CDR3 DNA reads TGTGCCAGCAGCACCGGGGGACTAGCGGCCAACACCGGGGAGCTGTTTTTT. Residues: CASSTGGLAANTGELFF.

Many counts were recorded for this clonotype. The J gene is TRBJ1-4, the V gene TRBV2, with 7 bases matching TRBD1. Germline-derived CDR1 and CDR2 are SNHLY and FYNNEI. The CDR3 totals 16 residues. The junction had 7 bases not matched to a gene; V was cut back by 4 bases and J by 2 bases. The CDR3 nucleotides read TGTGCCAGCAGTGGAGGGGGCGCGACGACTAATGAAAAACTGTTTTTT. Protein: CASSGGGATTNEKLFF.

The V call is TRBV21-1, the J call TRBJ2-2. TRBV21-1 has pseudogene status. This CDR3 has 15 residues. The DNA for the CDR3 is TGTGCCAGCAGCAAAGCTCGAGGGAACACCGGGGAGCTGTTTTTT. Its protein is CASSKARGNTGELFF.

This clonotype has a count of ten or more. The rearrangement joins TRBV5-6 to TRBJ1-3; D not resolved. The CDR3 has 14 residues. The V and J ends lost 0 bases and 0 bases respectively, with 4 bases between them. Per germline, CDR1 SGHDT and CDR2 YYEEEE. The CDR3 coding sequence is TGTGCCAGCAGCTTGGGGTACTCTGGAAACACCATATATTTT. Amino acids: CASSLGYSGNTIYF. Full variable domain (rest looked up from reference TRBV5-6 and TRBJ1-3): DAGVTQSPTHLIKTRGQQVTLRCSPKSGHDTVSWYQQALGQGPQFIFQYYEEEERQRGNFPDRFSGHQFPNYSSELNVNALLLGDSALYLCASSLGYSGNTIYFGEGSWLTVV.

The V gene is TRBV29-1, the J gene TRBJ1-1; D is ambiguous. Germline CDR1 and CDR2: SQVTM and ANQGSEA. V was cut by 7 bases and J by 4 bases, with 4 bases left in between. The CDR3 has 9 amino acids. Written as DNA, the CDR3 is TGCAGCGCGAGCACTGAAGCTTTCTTT. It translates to CSASTEAFF.

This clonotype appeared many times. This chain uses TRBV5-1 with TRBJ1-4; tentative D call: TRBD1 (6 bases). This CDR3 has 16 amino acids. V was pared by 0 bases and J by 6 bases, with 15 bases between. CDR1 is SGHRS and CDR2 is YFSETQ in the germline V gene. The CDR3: CASSLGGRRLDEKLFF. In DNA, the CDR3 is TGCGCCAGCAGCTTGGGGGGGCGCAGGTTGGATGAAAAACTGTTTTTT.

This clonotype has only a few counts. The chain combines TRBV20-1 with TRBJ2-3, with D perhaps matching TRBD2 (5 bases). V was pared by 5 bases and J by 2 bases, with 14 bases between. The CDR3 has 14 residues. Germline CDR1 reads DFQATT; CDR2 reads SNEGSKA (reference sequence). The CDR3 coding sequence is TGCAGTGCTTTTAAAAGCGGAACCACAGATACGCAGTATTTT. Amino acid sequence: CSAFKSGTTDTQYF.

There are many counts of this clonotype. CDR3 sequence (DNA): TGTGCCAGCAGTCGCCACAGGGGGCAGAGGAACGAGCAGTACTTC. As protein: CASSRHRGQRNEQYF. The rearrangement uses TRBV28 and TRBJ2-7; 9 positions agree with TRBD1. The length of the CDR3 is 15 residues. From germline, CDR1 is MDHEN and CDR2 SYDVKM. V gave up 5 bases and J gave up 5 bases; unmatched junction bases: 10. Full variable domain (missing parts from reference TRBV28 and TRBJ2-7): DVKVTQSSRYLVKRTGEKVFLECVQDMDHENMFWYRQDPGLGLRLIYFSYDVKMKEKGDIPEGYSVSREKKERFSLILESASTNQTSMYLCASSRHRGQRNEQYFGPGTRLTVT.

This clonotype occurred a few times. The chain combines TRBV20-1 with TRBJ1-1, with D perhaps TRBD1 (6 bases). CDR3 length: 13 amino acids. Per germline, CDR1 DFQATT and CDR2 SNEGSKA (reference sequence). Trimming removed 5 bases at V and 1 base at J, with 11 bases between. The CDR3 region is CSAPGTSNTEAFF. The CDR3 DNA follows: TGCAGTGCTCCTGGGACATCGAACACTGAAGCTTTCTTT.

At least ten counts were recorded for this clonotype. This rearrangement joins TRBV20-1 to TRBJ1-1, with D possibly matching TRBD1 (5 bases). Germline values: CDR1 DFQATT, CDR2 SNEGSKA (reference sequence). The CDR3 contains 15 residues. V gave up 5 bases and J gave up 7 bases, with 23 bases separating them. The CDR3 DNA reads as TGCAGTGCTCCCCGAACGGGGGGAACCTCTATTGAAGCTTTCTTT. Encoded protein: CSAPRTGGTSIEAFF.

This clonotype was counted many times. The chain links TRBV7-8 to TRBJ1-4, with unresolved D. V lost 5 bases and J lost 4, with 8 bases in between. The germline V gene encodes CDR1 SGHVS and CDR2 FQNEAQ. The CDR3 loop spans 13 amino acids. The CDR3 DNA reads TGTGCCAGCAGCCAGAGGAGTAATGAAAAACTGTTTTTT. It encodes CASSQRSNEKLFF.

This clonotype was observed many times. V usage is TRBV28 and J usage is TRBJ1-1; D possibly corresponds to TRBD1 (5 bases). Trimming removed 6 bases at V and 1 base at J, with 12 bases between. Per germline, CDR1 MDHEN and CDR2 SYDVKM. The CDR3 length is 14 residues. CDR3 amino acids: CASRKSGANTEAFF. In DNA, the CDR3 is TGTGCCAGCAGAAAAAGCGGGGCGAACACTGAAGCTTTCTTT.

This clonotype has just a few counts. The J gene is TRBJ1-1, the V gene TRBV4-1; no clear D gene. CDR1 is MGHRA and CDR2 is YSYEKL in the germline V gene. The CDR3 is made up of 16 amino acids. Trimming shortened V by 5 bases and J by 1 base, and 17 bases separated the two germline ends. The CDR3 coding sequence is TGCGCCAGCAGCGCGGTCACGCTAATTGGGAACACTGAAGCTTTCTTT. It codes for CASSAVTLIGNTEAFF.

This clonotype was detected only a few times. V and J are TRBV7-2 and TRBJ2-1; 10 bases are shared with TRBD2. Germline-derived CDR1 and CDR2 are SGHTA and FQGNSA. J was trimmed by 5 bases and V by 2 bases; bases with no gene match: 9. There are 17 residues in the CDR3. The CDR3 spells CASSLPSGRREDNEQFF. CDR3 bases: TGTGCCAGCAGCTTACCTAGCGGGAGACGGGAGGACAATGAGCAGTTCTTC.